These 4 T cell receptor beta chains share one sample of origin, sequenced in a study of identical twins. TCRdb re-derived calls from the 5' RACE reads in MiXCR, one entry per CDR3 protein. The table has 690,000 or so distinct CDR3 sequences, about 9.4% seen once. Another study also made use of these data, one on yellow fever vaccine responses in identical twins.

Material: PBMCs. The receptors here all came from a woman aged 18-29 years in good health.

The chain carries TRBV20-1 and TRBJ2-7; D is perhaps TRBD1 or TRBD2 (5 bases each). Trimming cost V 6 bases and J 0 bases, with 15 bases left between them. The CDR3 loop spans 14 amino acids. Per germline, CDR1 DFQATT and CDR2 SNEGSKA (reference sequence). The CDR3 sequence: CSARLPGASYEQYF. In DNA, the CDR3 is TGCAGTGCCCGACTCCCCGGGGCCTCCTACGAGCAGTACTTC.

This clonotype appeared a few times. The chain is built from TRBV21-1 and TRBJ1-1. TRBV21-1 is assigned pseudogene status. There are 16 residues in the CDR3. The CDR3 protein is CASSKSIGSSVTEAFF. CDR3 sequence (DNA): TGTGCCAGCAGCAAGAGTATAGGCAGTAGCGTCACTGAAGCTTTCTTT.

V gene TRBV5-1 combines with J gene TRBJ1-1; no definite D call. This CDR3 contains 15 residues. V was clipped by 7 bases and J by 3 bases, with 19 bases between them. Germline CDR1 SGHRS, CDR2 YFSETQ. In nucleotides, the CDR3 is TGCGCCAGCGCCCGCGGAGGGTTGGTGGACACTGAAGCTTTCTTT. Its protein product is CASARGGLVDTEAFF.

The rearrangement links TRBV18 to TRBJ2-2; D may be TRBD1 or TRBD2 (5 bases each). The V end lost 9 bases, the J end lost 2 bases, and 13 bases lay between the germline ends. This CDR3 region has 14 residues. The germline CDR1 and CDR2 sequences are KGHSH and LQKENI. CDR3 residues: CASSGTTNTGELFF. Here the CDR3 DNA reads TGTGCCAGTTCCGGGACCACAAACACCGGGGAGCTGTTTTTT.